Many counts were recorded for the clone carrying this T cell receptor (beta chain). The antigen is undetermined. This sample was taken from a study of identical twins. Trimming removed 7 bases at V and 2 bases at J, with 11 bases between. Germline V lookup: CDR1 SGDLS, CDR2 YYNGEE. CDR3 length: 13 residues. MiXCR, run by TCRdb on the 5' RACE reads, gives a single entry per CDR3 protein. The repertoire holds 450,000 or so distinct CDR3 sequences, with 12% to 15% as singletons. The study's findings and limits: Conclusions rested on cross-sectional statistics rather than following the same donors. Partial confounding of zero-insertion analyses by invariant MAIT and iNKT cells was possible. Fewer insertions marked abundant cord blood beta clonotypes; young adult naive trended weakly, memory not at all.

These data were likewise used in another study, on yellow fever vaccine responses in identical twins.

The chain couples TRBV9 to TRBJ2-3, with D possibly matching TRBD2 (7 bases). Sequencing used CD4+ T cells sorted from blood. The source of this sequence is a woman aged 18-29 years in good health. CDR3 DNA: TGTGCCAGCGGGAGGGGGACCACAGATACGCAGTATTTT. The encoded protein is CASGRGTTDTQYF. The entire variable domain, with the rest obtained from reference TRBV9 and TRBJ2-3, is as follows: DSGVTQTPKHLITATGQRVTLRCSPRSGDLSVYWYQQSLDQGLQFLIQYYNGEERAKGNILERFSAQQFPDLHSELNLSSLELGDSALYFCASGRGTTDTQYFGPGTRLTVL.